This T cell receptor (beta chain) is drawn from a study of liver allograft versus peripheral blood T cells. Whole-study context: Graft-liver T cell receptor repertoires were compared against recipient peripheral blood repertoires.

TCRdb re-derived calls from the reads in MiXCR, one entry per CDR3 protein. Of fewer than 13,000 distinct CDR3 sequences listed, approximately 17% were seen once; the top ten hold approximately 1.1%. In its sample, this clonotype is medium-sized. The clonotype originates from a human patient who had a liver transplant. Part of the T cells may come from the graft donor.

The DNA for the CDR3 is TGTGCCAGCACCGAATCGGGACTACAATCCTACTACGAGCAGTACTTC. As protein: CASTESGLQSYYEQYF. The chain joins TRBV6-1 to TRBJ2-7, with 7 bases identical to TRBD2. CDR3 length equals 16 residues. V gave up 7 bases and J gave up 3 bases; unmatched junction bases: 15. Germline V lookup: CDR1 MNHNS, CDR2 SASEGT.